The entry below describes one TCR beta chain. Its antigen is still unknown. The data were obtained in a study of shared clonotypes between healthy human individuals. Study details: Donors consisted of two women and three men between 18 and 49. General study findings and limits: In a handful of donors, around 4.8% of naive CD4 clonotypes appeared in common.

Terminally differentiated effector memory CD45RA+ cells were excluded by CCR7 positive selection of CD45RO-negative cells. The CDR3 runs 12 residues. Trimming stripped 5 bases from V and 5 bases from J, with 10 bases between. Germline V gene sequence: CDR1 GTSNPN, CDR2 SVGIG (reference sequence). The data were produced by immunoSEQ multiplex PCR, yet TCRdb's version contains in-frame clones alone and is incomplete. The table shows more than 2 million clones, with around 95% occurring only once. The chain is built from TRBV30 and TRBJ1-5, with D unclear. The TCR sequence derives from a man between 18 and 35 years old in good health. Some clones in this sample may be carry-over from other donors' samples. The sample was naive CD8+ T cells from PBMCs. As DNA, the CDR3 is TGTGCCTGGGAGTCGGGCGATCAGCCCCAGCATTTT. It is translated as CAWESGDQPQHF.